Listed here are 9 T cell receptor beta chains from one sample, sequenced in a study of T cells in Graves' hyperthyroidism and ophthalmopathy (dated by TCRdb to about 2019). The protocol used for the library was multiplex PCR. The instrument was an Illumina HiSeq 2000. TCR beta CDR3 regions were amplified from RNA transcripts. For the first round of RT-PCR on the TCR CDR3, the HTBI primer set was used together with the Qiagen OneStep RT-PCR kit. TCRdb reanalyzed the raw reads on its own, using fastp at Q25 for trimming and MiXCR for clone calling, and kept in-frame beta chains. Every CDR3 protein is listed once, alongside the most common genes and DNA of its rows. Within this sample are fewer than 750,000 distinct CDR3 sequences, with roughly 14% of them counted one time only. 4.3% of the sample belongs to the ten largest clones. Input material: blood. Source of these receptors: a middle-aged woman with Graves' ophthalmopathy.

This clonotype showed up many times. The rearrangement uses TRBV28 and TRBJ2-7; D is ambiguous. The CDR3 has 12 amino acids. V lost 6 bases, J lost 4 bases, and 10 bases lay in between. Germline loops: CDR1 MDHEN, CDR2 SYDVKM. CDR3 protein: CASSPRRYEQYF. CDR3 bases: TGTGCCAGCAGCCCTAGGCGATACGAGCAGTACTTC. The variable domain in full, completed from reference TRBV28 and TRBJ2-7, reads DVKVTQSSRYLVKRTGEKVFLECVQDMDHENMFWYRQDPGLGLRLIYFSYDVKMKEKGDIPEGYSVSREKKERFSLILESASTNQTSMYLCASSPRRYEQYFGPGTRLTVT.

The table lists this clonotype with a few counts. This chain uses TRBV18 with TRBJ2-3; TRBD1 is a possible D gene (6 bases). Between the trimmed V and J ends, which lost 3 bases and 1 base, there was a span of 8 bases. There are 14 residues in the CDR3. Germline CDR1 reads KGHSH; CDR2 reads LQKENI. CDR3 bases: TGTGCCAGCTCACCCAGACAGGGCACAGATACGCAGTATTTT. Protein: CASSPRQGTDTQYF.

This clonotype was seen many times. The rearrangement joins TRBV28 to TRBJ2-7; 9 nucleotides line up with TRBD2. Germline V lookup: CDR1 MDHEN, CDR2 SYDVKM. CDR3 length: 17 residues. Trimming at V came to 5 bases and at J to 5 bases, leaving 16 bases not matched to a gene. This CDR3 reads CASSLPSGSGSNDEQYF. The CDR3 DNA is TGTGCCAGCAGTCTCCCGTCTGGTAGCGGGAGCAACGACGAGCAGTACTTC.

This clonotype was seen at least ten times. The chain carries TRBV28 and TRBJ2-2; 12 bases map to TRBD2. Germline trimming cut 3 bases from V and 5 bases from J; bases unmatched to any gene: 1. Germline V gene sequence: CDR1 MDHEN, CDR2 SYDVKM. The CDR3 runs to 15 residues. CDR3 in DNA: TGTGCCAGCAGTTTTCTAGCGGGAGGGACCGGGGAGCTGTTTTTT. This translates into CASSFLAGGTGELFF.

The rearrangement joins TRBV19 to TRBJ2-7; tentative D call: TRBD1 (5 bases). Trimming removed 3 bases at V and 2 bases at J, with 17 bases between. Germline CDR1 and CDR2: LNHDA and SQIVND (reference sequence). The CDR3 covers 16 residues. CDR3 amino acids: CASSIWRRVHTYEQYF. The CDR3 DNA reads as TGTGCCAGTAGTATCTGGCGCAGGGTCCACACCTACGAGCAGTACTTC. The entire variable domain, with the rest obtained from reference TRBV19 and TRBJ2-7, is as follows: DGGITQSPKYLFRKEGQNVTLSCEQNLNHDAMYWYRQDPGQGLRLIYYSQIVNDFQKGDIAEGYSVSREKKESFPLTVTSAQKNPTAFYLCASSIWRRVHTYEQYFGPGTRLTVT.

The chain combines TRBV11-2 with TRBJ1-5; D remains ambiguous. V shed 2 bases and J shed 0 bases, with 11 bases lying between them. CDR3 length: 16 amino acids. The germline V gene encodes CDR1 SGHAT and CDR2 FQNNGV. The CDR3 protein is CASSLYVAHSNQPQHF. CDR3 DNA: TGTGCCAGCAGCTTATATGTGGCCCATAGCAATCAGCCCCAGCATTTT.

The rearrangement uses TRBV3-1 and TRBJ2-7, with 12 bases matching TRBD2. Germline V gene sequence: CDR1 LGHDT, CDR2 YNNKEL (reference sequence). V gave up 3 bases and J gave up 5 bases; unmatched junction bases: 14. CDR3 length: 18 residues. The CDR3, as DNA: TGTGCCAGCAGCCAGACCCCGGGACTAGCGGGTGAGGGCCACGAGCAGTACTTC. This gives the protein CASSQTPGLAGEGHEQYF.

The table lists this clonotype with many counts. The chain uses TRBV12-3 or TRBV12-4 and TRBJ2-5, with D possibly TRBD1 on 5 matching bases. V was trimmed by 4 bases and J by 5 bases, leaving 11 bases between them. The CDR3 loop spans 13 amino acids. The CDR3 nucleotides are TGTGCCAGCAGTTCACAGGCTTCGGAGACCCAGTACTTC. Protein sequence: CASSSQASETQYF.

In its sample, this clonotype was seen many times. The chain combines TRBV27 with TRBJ2-5; the D is unclear. Trimming removed 5 bases at V and 0 bases at J, with 1 base between. The CDR3 consists of 11 residues. Germline V gives CDR1 MNHEY, CDR2 SMNVEV (reference sequence). The CDR3 sequence is CASSDQETQYF. The CDR3 region has the DNA TGTGCCAGCAGTGACCAAGAGACCCAGTACTTC.